What follows are 6 T cell receptor beta chains derived from one specimen sequenced in a study of T cells in localized non-small cell lung cancer. Data came from immunoSEQ multiplex PCR; TCRdb stores just in-frame clones and leaves some out. Of tens of thousands of clones listed, around 90% are singletons. This specimen was peripheral blood, taken before any cancer treatment. The receptors derive from a man aged 40 to 70 with stage I squamous cell lung carcinoma.

The chain recombines TRBV29-1 with TRBJ2-7; 7 bases map to TRBD1. Germline V lookup: CDR1 SQVTM, CDR2 ANQGSEA. The CDR3 is made up of 13 amino acids. J lost 4 bases, V lost 3 bases, and 6 bases had no gene match. CDR3 sequence (DNA): TGCAGCGTTGAGACCCAGGGGGAGTACGAGCAGTACTTC. Translated: CSVETQGEYEQYF.

V gene TRBV2 combines with J gene TRBJ2-3; 7 nucleotides align to TRBD2. The V gene end was trimmed by 8 bases and the J gene end by 2 bases; junction bases not matched to a gene: 4. The CDR3 is made up of 13 amino acids. Germline assignment: CDR1 SNHLY and CDR2 FYNNEI. The chain's CDR3 is CASLAGFTDTQYF. DNA for the CDR3: TGTGCCAGCTTAGCGGGCTTCACAGATACGCAGTATTTT.

The V and J genes are TRBV11-1 and TRBJ1-1, with D maybe TRBD1 (5 bases). The V and J ends lost 3 bases and 3 bases respectively, with 14 bases between them. The germline gives CDR1 SGHAT, CDR2 FQDESV (reference sequence). The CDR3 totals 15 residues. The CDR3 protein is CASSFSGVGDTEAFF. CDR3 DNA sequence: TGTGCCAGCAGCTTCAGCGGCGTAGGGGACACTGAAGCTTTCTTT.

The chain couples TRBV7-2 to TRBJ2-3, with 9 positions matching TRBD1. This CDR3 has 17 residues. In germline, CDR1 is SGHTA, CDR2 FQGNSA. Trimming removed 6 bases from V and 4 bases from J; junction bases left unmatched: 14. Here the CDR3 DNA reads TGTGCCAGCAGTCATAGCACGGACAGGGGCTTTCCAGATACGCAGTATTTT. Amino acids: CASSHSTDRGFPDTQYF.

The CDR3 DNA sequence: TGTGCCAGCGGCTCGGCTAGCGGGTGGCCCGAGGGGCAGTTCTTC. This encodes CASGSASGWPEGQFF. V gene TRBV27 combines with J gene TRBJ2-1; the match to TRBD2 covers 8 bases. Germline CDR1 is MNHEY and CDR2 is SMNVEV (reference sequence). The CDR3 is 15 amino acids. Losses at the gene ends were 8 bases for V and 12 bases for J; bases not matched to a gene: 18.

In this sample, this clone turned up once. The chain couples TRBV5-4 to TRBJ1-2; 10 bases match TRBD1. This CDR3 contains 15 residues. Looked up from germline, CDR1 is SGHNT and CDR2 is YYREEE (reference sequence). Losses at the gene ends were 3 bases for V and 4 bases for J; bases not matched to a gene: 6. The CDR3 DNA sequence: TGTGCCAGCAGCTCCCGGACAGGGGGATTCTATGGCTACACCTTC. Protein: CASSSRTGGFYGYTF.